The source of this TCR beta chain is a study of T cells after yellow fever vaccination. This clonotype was seen a few times. This CDR3 spans 11 amino acids. V dropped 5 bases and J dropped 7 bases, with 9 bases sitting between them. Germline V gives CDR1 SQVTM, CDR2 ANQGSEA. MiXCR, applied by TCRdb to the 5' RACE reads, yields one record per CDR3 protein. The sample lists some 320,000 distinct CDR3 sequences, roughly 8.7% occurring once. The gene calls are TRBV29-1 and TRBJ2-1; D call uncertain. This receptor was identified in a young man who received the YFV17D yellow fever vaccine. The sequencing used CD4+ T cells sorted from PBMCs, collected 5 days after the yellow fever booster vaccination. Written as DNA, the CDR3 is TGCAGCGTTCGGGCCAAAAATGAGCAGTTCTTC. The encoded protein is CSVRAKNEQFF.